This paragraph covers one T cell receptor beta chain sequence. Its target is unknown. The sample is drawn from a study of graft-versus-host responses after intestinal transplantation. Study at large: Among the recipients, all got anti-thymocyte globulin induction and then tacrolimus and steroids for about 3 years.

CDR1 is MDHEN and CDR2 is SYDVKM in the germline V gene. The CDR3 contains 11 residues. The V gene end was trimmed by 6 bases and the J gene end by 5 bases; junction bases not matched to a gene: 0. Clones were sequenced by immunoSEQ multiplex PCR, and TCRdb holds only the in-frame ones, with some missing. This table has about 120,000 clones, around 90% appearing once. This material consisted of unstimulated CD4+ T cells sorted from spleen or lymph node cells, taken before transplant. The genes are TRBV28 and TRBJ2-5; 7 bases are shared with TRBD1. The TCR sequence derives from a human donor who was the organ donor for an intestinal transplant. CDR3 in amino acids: CASRGQETQYF. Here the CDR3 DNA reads TGTGCCAGCAGGGGACAGGAGACCCAGTACTTC.